This T cell receptor beta chain was found in a study of low-dose radiotherapy and immunotherapy resistance in tumors. Overall study: Cohort 2's total reached 13 Gy over 26 weeks, at 1 Gy per fraction every two weeks.

Priming of first-strand cDNA relied on TRAV- and TRBV-specific primers (covering alpha and beta chains). A constant-region primer paired with the V-primer adapter amplified TCRs over about 19 PCR cycles. mRNA, once isolated, was amplified by in vitro transcription. TCRdb passed the reads through MiXCR, listing each CDR3 protein once. The sample yields roughly 15,000 distinct CDR3 sequences, more than 60% seen once. The study gave donors nivolumab, ipilimumab, aspirin, low-dose cyclophosphamide and low-dose radiotherapy. Those eligible were patients bearing advanced solid tumors lacking tumor-infiltrating lymphocytes. In this sample, this clonotype turned up once. The CDR3 sequence is 15 residues long. The germline V gene has CDR1 WSHSY and CDR2 SAAADI. Trimming shortened V by 3 bases and J by 4 bases, and 15 bases separated the two germline ends.

The genes are TRBV10-2 and TRBJ1-2; TRBD1 might be the D (6 bases). The sequence was collected from a human donor with advanced metastatic prostate, ovarian, gallbladder or colorectal cancer (not recorded which). This table probably holds off-target reads from a library built for another chain. CDR3 sequence: CASSDRGNFPYGYTF. The CDR3 coding sequence is TGCGCCAGCAGTGACAGGGGCAACTTCCCCTATGGCTACACCTTC.